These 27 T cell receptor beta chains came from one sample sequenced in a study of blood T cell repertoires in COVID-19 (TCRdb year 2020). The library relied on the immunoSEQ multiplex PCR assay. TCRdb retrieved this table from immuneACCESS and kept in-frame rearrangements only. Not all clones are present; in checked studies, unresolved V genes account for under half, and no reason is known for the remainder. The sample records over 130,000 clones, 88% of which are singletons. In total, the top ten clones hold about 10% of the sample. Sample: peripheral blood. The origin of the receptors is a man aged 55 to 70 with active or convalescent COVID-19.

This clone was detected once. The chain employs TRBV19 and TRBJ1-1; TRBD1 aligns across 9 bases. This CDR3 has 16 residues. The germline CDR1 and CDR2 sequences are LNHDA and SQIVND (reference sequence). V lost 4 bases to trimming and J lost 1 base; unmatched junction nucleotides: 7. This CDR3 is CASSKDRGERNTEAFF. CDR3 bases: TGTGCCAGTAGTAAGGACAGGGGCGAGAGGAACACTGAAGCTTTCTTT. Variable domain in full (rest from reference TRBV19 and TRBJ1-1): DGGITQSPKYLFRKEGQNVTLSCEQNLNHDAMYWYRQDPGQGLRLIYYSQIVNDFQKGDIAEGYSVSREKKESFPLTVTSAQKNPTAFYLCASSKDRGERNTEAFFGQGTRLTVV.

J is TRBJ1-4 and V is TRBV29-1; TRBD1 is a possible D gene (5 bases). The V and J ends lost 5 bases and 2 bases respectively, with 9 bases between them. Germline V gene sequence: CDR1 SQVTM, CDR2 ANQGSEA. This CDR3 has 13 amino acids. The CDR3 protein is CSVSGGTNEKLFF. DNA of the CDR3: TGCAGCGTTTCCGGGGGGACTAATGAAAAACTGTTTTTT.

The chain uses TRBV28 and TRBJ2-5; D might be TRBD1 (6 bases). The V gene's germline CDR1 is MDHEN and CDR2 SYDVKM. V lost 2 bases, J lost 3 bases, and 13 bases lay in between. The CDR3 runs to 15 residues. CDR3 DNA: TGTGCCAGCAGTTTACTCCAGGGGAGAGAAGAGACCCAGTACTTC. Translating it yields CASSLLQGREETQYF. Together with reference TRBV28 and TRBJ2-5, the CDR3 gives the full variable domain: DVKVTQSSRYLVKRTGEKVFLECVQDMDHENMFWYRQDPGLGLRLIYFSYDVKMKEKGDIPEGYSVSREKKERFSLILESASTNQTSMYLCASSLLQGREETQYFGPGTRLLVL.

The CDR3 loop reads CASSLVLGLGGSTDTQYF. The CDR3 DNA follows: TGTGCCAGCAGCTTAGTACTGGGACTGGGGGGTAGCACAGATACGCAGTATTTT. The rearrangement uses TRBV7-2 and TRBJ2-3; a possible D gene is TRBD2 (6 bases). Trimming stripped 1 base from V and 0 bases from J, with 17 bases between. The CDR3 covers 18 residues. Germline assignment: CDR1 SGHTA and CDR2 FQGNSA.

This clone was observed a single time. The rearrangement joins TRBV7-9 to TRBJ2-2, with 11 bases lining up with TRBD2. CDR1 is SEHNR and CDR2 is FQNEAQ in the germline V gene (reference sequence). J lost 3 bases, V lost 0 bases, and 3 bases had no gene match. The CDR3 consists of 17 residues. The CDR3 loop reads CASSLAGTSGYTGELFF. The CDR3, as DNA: TGTGCCAGCAGCTTAGCCGGGACTAGCGGCTACACCGGGGAGCTGTTTTTT.

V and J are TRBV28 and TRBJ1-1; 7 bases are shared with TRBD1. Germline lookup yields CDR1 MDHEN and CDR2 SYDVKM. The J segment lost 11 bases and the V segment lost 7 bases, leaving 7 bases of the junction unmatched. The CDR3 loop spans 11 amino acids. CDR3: CASITGVGAFF. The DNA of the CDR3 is TGTGCCAGCATTACAGGGGTAGGTGCTTTCTTT.

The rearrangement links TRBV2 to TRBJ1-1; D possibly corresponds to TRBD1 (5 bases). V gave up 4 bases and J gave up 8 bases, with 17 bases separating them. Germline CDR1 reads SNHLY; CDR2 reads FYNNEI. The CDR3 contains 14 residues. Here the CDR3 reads CASSVFVRGREAFF. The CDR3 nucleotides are TGTGCCAGCAGTGTTTTTGTAAGGGGCCGAGAAGCTTTCTTT.

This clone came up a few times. The CDR3 nucleotides read TGTGCCAGCAGTTACTCGCGGGATATCTCCTACAATGAGCAGTTCTTC. As protein: CASSYSRDISYNEQFF. V and J are TRBV6-2 or TRBV6-3 and TRBJ2-1; D is possibly TRBD2 (6 bases). V dropped 0 bases and J dropped 0 bases, with 9 bases sitting between them. The CDR3 length is 16 residues. Germline CDR1 MNHEY, CDR2 SVGEGT.

The CDR3 is CASSLRLAGDYEQYF. The CDR3 nucleotides read TGTGCCAGCAGCTTAAGGCTAGCGGGAGACTACGAGCAGTACTTC. The chain combines TRBV7-2 with TRBJ2-7; 10 bases map to TRBD2. Per germline, CDR1 SGHTA and CDR2 FQGNSA. This CDR3 comprises 15 residues. Trimming cost V 2 bases and J 3 bases; bases outside gene matches: 4.

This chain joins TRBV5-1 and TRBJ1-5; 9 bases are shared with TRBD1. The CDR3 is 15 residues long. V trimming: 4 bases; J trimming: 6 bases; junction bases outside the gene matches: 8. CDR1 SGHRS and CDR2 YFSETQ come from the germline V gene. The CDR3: CASSRTGGDFQPQHF. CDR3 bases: TGCGCCAGCAGCCGTACAGGGGGCGATTTTCAGCCCCAGCATTTT. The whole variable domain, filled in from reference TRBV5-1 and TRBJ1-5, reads KAGVTQTPRYLIKTRGQQVTLSCSPISGHRSVSWYQQTPGQGLQFLFEYFSETQRNKGNFPGRFSGRQFSNSRSEMNVSTLELGDSALYLCASSRTGGDFQPQHFGDGTRLSIL.

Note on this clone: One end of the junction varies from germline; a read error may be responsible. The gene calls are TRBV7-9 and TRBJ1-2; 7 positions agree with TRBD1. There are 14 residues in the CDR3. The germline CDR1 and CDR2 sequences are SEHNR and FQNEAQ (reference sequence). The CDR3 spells CASSLAGTDYGYTF. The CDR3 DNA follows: TGTGCCAGCAGCCTAGCCGGGACAGATTATGGCTACACCTTC.

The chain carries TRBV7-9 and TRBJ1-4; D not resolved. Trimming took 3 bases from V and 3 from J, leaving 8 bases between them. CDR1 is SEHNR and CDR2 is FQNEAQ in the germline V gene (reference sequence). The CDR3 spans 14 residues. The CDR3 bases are TGTGCCAGCAGCTTTTCGCAGGCTAATGAAAAACTGTTTTTT. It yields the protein CASSFSQANEKLFF.

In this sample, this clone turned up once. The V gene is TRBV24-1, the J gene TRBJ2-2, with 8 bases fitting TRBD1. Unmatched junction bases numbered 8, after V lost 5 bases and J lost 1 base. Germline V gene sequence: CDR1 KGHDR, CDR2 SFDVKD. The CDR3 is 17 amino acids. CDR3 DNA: TGTGCCACCAGTGGTCCTGACAGGGGAAGGAACACCGGGGAGCTGTTTTTT. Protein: CATSGPDRGRNTGELFF.

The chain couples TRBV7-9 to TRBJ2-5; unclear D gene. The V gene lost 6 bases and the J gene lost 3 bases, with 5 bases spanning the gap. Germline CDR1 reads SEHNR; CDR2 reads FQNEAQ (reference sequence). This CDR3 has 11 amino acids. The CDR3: CASSYKETQYF. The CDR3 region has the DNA TGTGCCAGCAGTTATAAAGAGACCCAGTACTTC.

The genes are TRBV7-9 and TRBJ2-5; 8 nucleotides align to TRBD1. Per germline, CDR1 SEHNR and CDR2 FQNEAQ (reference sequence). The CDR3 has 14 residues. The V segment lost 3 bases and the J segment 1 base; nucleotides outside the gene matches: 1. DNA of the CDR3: TGTGCCAGCAGCTTCACAGGGGGCCAAGAGACCCAGTACTTC. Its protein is CASSFTGGQETQYF.

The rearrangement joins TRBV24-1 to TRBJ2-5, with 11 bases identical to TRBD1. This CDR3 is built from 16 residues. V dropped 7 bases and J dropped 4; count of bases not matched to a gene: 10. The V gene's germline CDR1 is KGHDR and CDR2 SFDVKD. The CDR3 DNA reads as TGTGCCACCAGGGCCGGGACAGGGGGTTCAGGAGAGACCCAGTACTTC. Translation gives CATRAGTGGSGETQYF.

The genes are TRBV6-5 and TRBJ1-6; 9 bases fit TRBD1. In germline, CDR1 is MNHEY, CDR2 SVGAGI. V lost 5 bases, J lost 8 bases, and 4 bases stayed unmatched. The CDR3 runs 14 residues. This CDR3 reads CASSRQGVDSPLHF. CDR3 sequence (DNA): TGTGCCAGCAGTCGACAGGGGGTTGATTCACCCCTCCACTTT.

CDR3 coding DNA: TGTGCCAGCAGGGACCGACTAGCGAATAATGAGCAGTTCTTC. Protein product: CASRDRLANNEQFF. This sequence joins TRBV2 and TRBJ2-1; 8 positions match TRBD2. CDR3 length equals 14 residues. CDR1 and CDR2 from the germline V gene are SNHLY and FYNNEI. Losses at the gene ends were 6 bases for V and 7 bases for J; bases not matched to a gene: 8.

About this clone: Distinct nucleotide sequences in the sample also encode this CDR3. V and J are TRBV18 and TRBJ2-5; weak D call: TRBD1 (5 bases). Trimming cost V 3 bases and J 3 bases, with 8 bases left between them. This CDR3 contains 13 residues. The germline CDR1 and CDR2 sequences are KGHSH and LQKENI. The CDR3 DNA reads TGTGCCAGCTCACCGGGGCTGAAAGAGACCCAGTACTTC. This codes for CASSPGLKETQYF.

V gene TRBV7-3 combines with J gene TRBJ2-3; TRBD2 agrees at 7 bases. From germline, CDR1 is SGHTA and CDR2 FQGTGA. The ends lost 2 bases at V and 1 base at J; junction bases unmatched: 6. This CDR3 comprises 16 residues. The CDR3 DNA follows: TGTGCCAGCAGCTTAGGGGGGGTAGCGGGCACAGATACGCAGTATTTT. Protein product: CASSLGGVAGTDTQYF.

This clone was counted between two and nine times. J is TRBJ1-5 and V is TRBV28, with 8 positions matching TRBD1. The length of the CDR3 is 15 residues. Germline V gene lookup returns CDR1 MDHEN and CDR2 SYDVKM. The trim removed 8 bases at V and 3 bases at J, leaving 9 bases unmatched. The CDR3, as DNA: TGTGCCAGCGATGGGGGACAGGCACTCAATCAGCCCCAGCATTTT. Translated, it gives CASDGGQALNQPQHF.

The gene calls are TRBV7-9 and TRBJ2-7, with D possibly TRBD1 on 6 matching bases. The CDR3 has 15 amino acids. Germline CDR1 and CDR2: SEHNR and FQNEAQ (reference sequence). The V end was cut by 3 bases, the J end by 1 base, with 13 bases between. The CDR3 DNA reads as TGTGCCAGCAGCTTGGGGGCAGCAAGTTCCTACGAGCAGTACTTC. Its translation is CASSLGAASSYEQYF.

CDR3 region: CASSFRQGRGHEKLFF. CDR3 DNA: TGTGCCAGCAGTTTCAGACAGGGACGAGGCCATGAAAAACTGTTTTTT. The gene calls are TRBV6-5 and TRBJ1-4, with 7 bases aligning to TRBD1. From germline, CDR1 is MNHEY and CDR2 SVGAGI. The CDR3 is 16 amino acids. V shed 4 bases, J shed 6 bases, and the junction held 11 bases outside the gene matches.

The CDR3 DNA is TGTGCCAGCAGGGACAGGGGGCCTGGAAACACCATATATTTT. Translating it yields CASRDRGPGNTIYF. J is TRBJ1-3 and V is TRBV28, with TRBD1 identical over 11 bases. From germline, CDR1 is MDHEN and CDR2 SYDVKM. V shed 6 bases and J 2 bases; nucleotides not matched to a gene: 0. The CDR3 loop spans 14 amino acids.

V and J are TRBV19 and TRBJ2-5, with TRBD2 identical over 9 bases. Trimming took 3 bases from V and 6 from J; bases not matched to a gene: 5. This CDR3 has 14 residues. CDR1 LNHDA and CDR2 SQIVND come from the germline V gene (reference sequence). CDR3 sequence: CASSILAGRKTQYF. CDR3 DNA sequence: TGTGCCAGTAGTATCCTAGCGGGACGGAAGACCCAGTACTTC.

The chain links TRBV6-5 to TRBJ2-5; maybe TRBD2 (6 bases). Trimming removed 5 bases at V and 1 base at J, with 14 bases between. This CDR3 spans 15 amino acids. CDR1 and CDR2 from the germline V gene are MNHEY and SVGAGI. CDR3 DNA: TGTGCCAGCAGTCTCTCCCGGGACTTCCAAGAGACCCAGTACTTC. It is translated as CASSLSRDFQETQYF.

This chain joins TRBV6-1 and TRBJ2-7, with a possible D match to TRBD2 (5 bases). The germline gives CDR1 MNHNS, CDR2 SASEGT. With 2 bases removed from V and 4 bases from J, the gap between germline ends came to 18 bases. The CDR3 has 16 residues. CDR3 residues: CASSEQLVRRAYEQYF. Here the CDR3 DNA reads TGTGCCAGCAGTGAACAACTAGTTCGGCGTGCGTACGAGCAGTACTTC.